What follows are 20 T cell receptor beta chains derived from one specimen sequenced in a study of blood T cell repertoires in COVID-19. Measured with immunoSEQ multiplex PCR; TCRdb has only the in-frame clones, and not every one. The table shows over 120,000 clones, with 78% occurring only once. Material for sequencing was PBMCs or T cells enriched from blood (not recorded which). The receptor source for this set is a woman aged 45-65 years who had recovered from COVID-19.

The chain links TRBV25-1 to TRBJ2-7; 9 bases are shared with TRBD1. CDR3 length equals 15 residues. After removal of 5 bases from V and 5 bases from J, the junction contained 10 bases not matched to a gene. From germline, CDR1 is MGHDK and CDR2 SYGVNS. The CDR3 nucleotides read TGTGCCAGCAGTCCCAGGGACAGGGTAACGAACGAGCAGTACTTC. Its protein is CASSPRDRVTNEQYF.

The chain combines TRBV28 with TRBJ1-5; tentative D call: TRBD1 (5 bases). Trimming took off 7 bases at V and 5 bases at J, with 15 bases between the two ends. Germline V gene data show CDR1 as MDHEN and CDR2 as SYDVKM. This CDR3 contains 14 residues. DNA for the CDR3: TGTGCCAGCATCCCACGGGGGGGAGATCAGCCCCAGCATTTT. As protein: CASIPRGGDQPQHF.

Only a few counts were recorded for this clone. The rearrangement uses TRBV18 and TRBJ1-2; D uncertain. In germline, CDR1 is KGHSH, CDR2 LQKENI. Trimming took off 8 bases at V and 5 bases at J, with 18 bases between the two ends. This CDR3 has 14 amino acids. The DNA for the CDR3 is TGTGCCAGCGAGCCTGGTTTGAATTCGTATGGCTACACCTTC. It specifies CASEPGLNSYGYTF.

This rearrangement joins TRBV18 to TRBJ2-4; D might be TRBD2 (6 bases). The CDR3 is 14 residues long. V gave up 2 bases and J gave up 2 bases, with 7 bases separating them. Germline lookup yields CDR1 KGHSH and CDR2 LQKENI. The CDR3 protein is CASSPGGSKNIQYF. Written as DNA, the CDR3 is TGTGCCAGCTCACCAGGGGGGTCCAAAAACATTCAGTACTTC.

This clone was observed once. The chain employs TRBV5-5 and TRBJ2-4; TRBD2 is a possible D gene (7 bases). Deletions cut 4 bases from V and 0 bases from J, with 14 bases between. The germline gives CDR1 SGHKS, CDR2 YYEKEE (reference sequence). The CDR3 runs 16 residues. CDR3 DNA sequence: TGTGCCAGCAGCCTACAGGGAGGGCTAGCCAAAAACATTCAGTACTTC. It yields the protein CASSLQGGLAKNIQYF.

This clone turned up a few times. The chain recombines TRBV2 with TRBJ1-5, with 11 bases aligning to TRBD1. The length of the CDR3 is 15 residues. From germline, CDR1 is SNHLY and CDR2 FYNNEI. The J segment lost 6 bases and the V segment lost 5 bases, leaving 6 bases of the junction unmatched. The CDR3 sequence is CASSLGQGATQPQHF. The DNA of the CDR3 is TGTGCCAGCAGTTTAGGACAGGGGGCGACTCAGCCCCAGCATTTT.

This clone turned up a few times. The chain uses TRBV9 and TRBJ1-3, with D hard to call. V was shortened by 3 bases and J by 0 bases, with 7 bases between the two germline ends. CDR1 and CDR2 (germline): SGDLS, YYNGEE. The CDR3 spans 14 residues. The CDR3 DNA sequence: TGTGCCAGCAGCGCACAAGTCTCTGGAAACACCATATATTTT. It translates to CASSAQVSGNTIYF.

This CDR3 reads CASSQGGGVGPGGLFYGYTF. The CDR3 bases are TGTGCCAGCAGCCAAGGAGGTGGGGTAGGGCCCGGGGGGTTGTTCTATGGCTACACCTTC. The rearrangement links TRBV4-2 to TRBJ1-2, with D possibly TRBD1 on 5 matching bases. The CDR3 spans 20 residues. Trimming left V 1 base short and J 4 bases short, with 28 bases between. Germline CDR1 and CDR2: LGHNA and YNFKEQ.

The V gene is TRBV7-9, the J gene TRBJ1-4; D remains unclear. The CDR3 loop spans 18 amino acids. Germline CDR1 reads SEHNR; CDR2 reads FQNEAQ (reference sequence). Trimming removed 4 bases at V and 0 bases at J, with 18 bases between. In DNA, the CDR3 is TGTGCCAGCAGCTCCCCTCTTTTCGGGGATCCAACTAATGAAAAACTGTTTTTT. It specifies CASSSPLFGDPTNEKLFF.

V is TRBV5-4 and J is TRBJ2-5, with TRBD2 matching over 7 bases. The J segment lost 5 bases and the V segment lost 4 bases, leaving 5 bases of the junction unmatched. Germline loops: CDR1 SGHNT, CDR2 YYREEE (reference sequence). The CDR3 has 13 residues. The CDR3 sequence: CASSLPGGETQYF. The CDR3 nucleotides are TGTGCCAGCAGCCTTCCGGGGGGTGAGACCCAGTACTTC.

The rearrangement joins TRBV6-1 to TRBJ1-2; 7 bases agree with TRBD1. CDR1 and CDR2 from the germline V gene are MNHNS and SASEGT. The J segment lost 4 bases and the V segment lost 2 bases, leaving 4 bases of the junction unmatched. The CDR3 is made up of 14 amino acids. The CDR3 nucleotides read TGTGCCAGCAGTGAATTGACAGGGACCTATGGCTACACCTTC. Its translation is CASSELTGTYGYTF.

The V and J genes are TRBV6-5 and TRBJ1-5, with TRBD1 matching 9 bases. V dropped 6 bases and J dropped 7; count of bases not matched to a gene: 4. Per the germline V gene, CDR1 is MNHEY and CDR2 is SVGAGI. CDR3 length equals 13 residues. CDR3 region: CASSPDRGQPQHF. CDR3 nucleotide sequence: TGTGCCAGCAGCCCGGACAGGGGACAGCCCCAGCATTTT.

The chain links TRBV29-1 to TRBJ2-5; tentative D call: TRBD2 (6 bases). Trimming removed 8 bases from V and 6 bases from J, with 22 bases in between. The germline gives CDR1 SQVTM, CDR2 ANQGSEA. This CDR3 region has 14 residues. The DNA for the CDR3 is TGCAGCTTTACCGATCTGGGGCGGGATCAGACCCAGTACTTC. Protein: CSFTDLGRDQTQYF.

The gene calls are TRBV7-2 and TRBJ2-1; no clear D gene. The CDR3 length is 15 residues. With 5 bases removed from V and 0 bases from J, the gap between germline ends came to 11 bases. CDR1 SGHTA and CDR2 FQGNSA come from the germline V gene. The CDR3 spells CASSVDFSSYNEQFF. The CDR3 DNA follows: TGTGCCAGCAGCGTCGACTTTAGCTCCTACAATGAGCAGTTCTTC. The whole variable domain, filled in from reference TRBV7-2 and TRBJ2-1, reads GAGVSQSPSNKVTEKGKDVELRCDPISGHTALYWYRQSLGQGLEFLIYFQGNSAPDKSGLPSDRFSAERTGGSVSTLTIQRTQQEDSAVYLCASSVDFSSYNEQFFGPGTRLTVL.

Written as DNA, the CDR3 is TGTGCCAGCAGCTCTTTAGCGGGGGCCTCCTACAATGAGCAGTTCTTC. As protein: CASSSLAGASYNEQFF. The J gene is TRBJ2-1, the V gene TRBV11-2, with TRBD2 identical over 9 bases. The V segment lost 4 bases and the J segment 0 bases; nucleotides outside the gene matches: 4. The CDR3 contains 16 residues. Germline CDR1 SGHAT, CDR2 FQNNGV.

The chain joins TRBV9 to TRBJ2-5; no clear D. CDR3 size: 14 residues. V was shortened by 4 bases and J by 2 bases, with 12 bases between the two germline ends. Germline V gene data show CDR1 as SGDLS and CDR2 as YYNGEE. The CDR3 spells CASSPGQVQETQYF. CDR3 in DNA: TGTGCCAGCAGCCCCGGCCAGGTTCAAGAGACCCAGTACTTC.

This sequence joins TRBV7-8 and TRBJ1-4, with 7 bases identical to TRBD1. CDR3 length: 14 amino acids. Germline values: CDR1 SGHVS, CDR2 FQNEAQ. With 4 bases clipped from V and 3 bases from J, the junction kept 2 bases outside the gene matches. The CDR3 loop is CASSSGGSNEKLFF. The CDR3 DNA follows: TGTGCCAGCAGCTCAGGGGGGTCTAATGAAAAACTGTTTTTT.

The table lists this clone with a count of one. The rearrangement uses TRBV10-3 and TRBJ2-3; 7 nucleotides agree with TRBD2. This CDR3 is 15 amino acids long. Germline lookup yields CDR1 ENHRY and CDR2 SYGVKD. V lost 2 bases to trimming and J lost 1 base; unmatched junction nucleotides: 3. CDR3 nucleotides: TGTGCCATCAGTGAGCTGAGCGGGGGCACAGATACGCAGTATTTT. Its translation: CAISELSGGTDTQYF.

The chain uses TRBV7-9 and TRBJ2-7, with 8 positions matching TRBD1. CDR1 and CDR2 from the germline V gene are SEHNR and FQNEAQ (reference sequence). The CDR3 totals 14 residues. J gave up 2 bases and V 3 bases, and 3 bases lay outside the gene matches. The CDR3 loop reads CASSLDREAYEQYF. CDR3 DNA sequence: TGTGCCAGCAGCTTGGACAGGGAGGCCTACGAGCAGTACTTC.

This clone has a handful of counts. The chain combines TRBV7-2 with TRBJ1-2; D is perhaps TRBD1 (5 bases). CDR3 length: 14 residues. Germline CDR1 and CDR2: SGHTA and FQGNSA. V was shortened by 3 bases and J by 2 bases, with 10 bases between the two germline ends. CDR3 DNA: TGTGCCAGCAGCTTTTCGGGACTAAACTATGGCTACACCTTC. It specifies CASSFSGLNYGYTF.